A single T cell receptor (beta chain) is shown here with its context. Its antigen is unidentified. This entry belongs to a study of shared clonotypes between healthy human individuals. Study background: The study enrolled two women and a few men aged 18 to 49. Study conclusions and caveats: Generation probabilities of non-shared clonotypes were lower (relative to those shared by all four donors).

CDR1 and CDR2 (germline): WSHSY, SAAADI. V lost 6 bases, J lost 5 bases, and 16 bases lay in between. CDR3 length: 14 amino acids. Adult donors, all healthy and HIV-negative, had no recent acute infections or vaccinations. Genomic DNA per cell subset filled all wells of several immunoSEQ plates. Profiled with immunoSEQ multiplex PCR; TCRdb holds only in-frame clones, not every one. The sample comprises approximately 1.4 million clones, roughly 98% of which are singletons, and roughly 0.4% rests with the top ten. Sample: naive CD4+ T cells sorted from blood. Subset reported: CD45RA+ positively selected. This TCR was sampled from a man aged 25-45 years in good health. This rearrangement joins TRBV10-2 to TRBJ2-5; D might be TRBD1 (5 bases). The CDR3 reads CASSDSSWPETQYF. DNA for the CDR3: TGCGCCAGCAGCGACAGCTCTTGGCCCGAGACCCAGTACTTC.